The 26 T cell receptor beta chains listed next were all sequenced from one sample in a study of response to subunit inactivated influenza vaccine. TCRdb ran MiXCR on the RT-PCR reads and lists one entry per CDR3 protein. The sample carries fewer than 650,000 distinct CDR3 sequences, under 15% recorded once. The sequences come from PBMCs from blood, collected about 40 days after vaccination. The receptors stem from a middle-aged man who received an inactivated influenza vaccine.

This clonotype was recorded a few times. The V gene is TRBV15, the J gene TRBJ2-2; D unclear. Germline loops: CDR1 LNHNV, CDR2 YYDKDF (reference sequence). The CDR3 runs to 15 residues. V lost 2 bases, J lost 4 bases, and 11 bases lay in between. The CDR3 region has the DNA TGTGCCACCAGCAGATCTGACGGATTCACCGGGGAGCTGTTTTTT. It translates to CATSRSDGFTGELFF.

The chain employs TRBV4-1 and TRBJ2-1; 15 bases match TRBD2. V lost 1 base to trimming and J lost 6 bases; unmatched junction nucleotides: 13. The germline V gene encodes CDR1 MGHRA and CDR2 YSYEKL. The CDR3 covers 20 residues. The DNA for the CDR3 is TGCGCCAGCAGCCAAGTCAGGGGACTAGCGGGGGGCAAATCAAGCAATGAGCAGTTCTTC. This encodes CASSQVRGLAGGKSSNEQFF.

In this sample, this clonotype turned up a few times. The DNA for the CDR3 is TGTGCCATCAGTCCGGACTACAAAGACTACAATGAGCAGTTCTTC. Protein product: CAISPDYKDYNEQFF. The chain is built from TRBV10-3 and TRBJ2-1; D perhaps matches TRBD2 (6 bases). In germline, CDR1 is ENHRY, CDR2 SYGVKD. The length of the CDR3 is 15 residues. The V gene lost 5 bases and the J gene lost 3 bases, with 14 bases spanning the gap.

The chain uses TRBV20-1 and TRBJ2-1; tentative D call: TRBD2 (6 bases). The CDR3 sequence is 15 residues long. Trimming shortened V by 3 bases and J by 6 bases, and 18 bases separated the two germline ends. Germline V gene lookup returns CDR1 DFQATT and CDR2 SNEGSKA (reference sequence). The CDR3 DNA reads TGCAGTGCTAGGATCCCAGCGGGTAGGGCCAATGAGCAGTTCTTC. It is translated as CSARIPAGRANEQFF.

The V and J genes are TRBV20-1 and TRBJ2-7, with a possible D match to TRBD1 (6 bases). CDR1 is DFQATT, CDR2 SNEGSKA, per germline (reference sequence). CDR3 size: 16 residues. V was shortened by 5 bases and J by 0 bases, with 20 bases between the two germline ends. This CDR3 is CSARVGAFGGSYEQYF. CDR3 in DNA: TGCAGTGCTCGCGTGGGGGCATTTGGGGGCTCCTACGAGCAGTACTTC.

This clonotype was detected a few times. The V gene is TRBV6-5, the J gene TRBJ2-7; D gene unclear. The germline CDR1 and CDR2 sequences are MNHEY and SVGAGI. The CDR3 runs 14 residues. The V end lost 0 bases, the J end lost 6 bases, and 12 bases lay between the germline ends. The CDR3 is CASSYSPSIAEQYF. In DNA, the CDR3 is TGTGCCAGCAGTTACTCGCCCAGTATTGCCGAGCAGTACTTC.

CDR3 sequence: CSARSLISLQETQYF. The CDR3 nucleotides are TGCAGTGCTAGATCCCTAATTAGTCTCCAAGAGACCCAGTACTTC. This rearrangement joins TRBV20-1 to TRBJ2-5; D not certain. V was trimmed by 2 bases and J by 1 base, leaving 14 bases between them. Germline loops: CDR1 DFQATT, CDR2 SNEGSKA (reference sequence). This CDR3 is 15 amino acids long.

Here the CDR3 reads CSARVASGRVTETQYF. CDR3 nucleotides: TGCAGTGCTAGAGTCGCAAGTGGGAGGGTGACAGAGACCCAGTACTTC. This chain connects TRBV20-1 to TRBJ2-5, with TRBD2 identical over 7 bases. After removal of 1 base from V and 4 bases from J, the junction contained 12 bases not matched to a gene. The CDR3 is 16 amino acids. CDR1 is DFQATT and CDR2 is SNEGSKA in the germline V gene (reference sequence).

V and J are TRBV5-5 and TRBJ2-5; the D gene is possibly TRBD2 (6 bases). V was clipped by 0 bases and J by 5 bases, with 11 bases between them. Per germline, CDR1 SGHKS and CDR2 YYEKEE (reference sequence). The CDR3 is made up of 14 amino acids. This chain's CDR3 is CASSLDAGGETQYF. The CDR3 nucleotides are TGTGCCAGCAGCTTGGACGCTGGAGGGGAGACCCAGTACTTC.

The rearrangement uses TRBV28 and TRBJ2-7, with a possible D match to TRBD1 (6 bases). Germline V lookup: CDR1 MDHEN, CDR2 SYDVKM. The CDR3 has 16 residues. V lost 2 bases and J 2 bases, leaving 16 bases between the germline ends. CDR3 DNA sequence: TGTGCCAGCAGTTTAAATAGGGGGTCCAACCCCTACGAGCAGTACTTC. It translates to CASSLNRGSNPYEQYF.

On this clonotype: A single base separates this from a much larger clone, so it may be a read error. The V and J genes are TRBV9 and TRBJ1-1; D gene uncertain. This CDR3 contains 13 residues. The V gene's germline CDR1 is SGDLS and CDR2 YYNGEE. Trimming shortened V by 8 bases and J by 1 base, and 12 bases separated the two germline ends. Here the CDR3 DNA reads TGTGCCAGGGCACTCGTACAGAACACTGAAGCTTTCTTT. This encodes CARALVQNTEAFF.

This clonotype was recorded at least ten times. The rearrangement joins TRBV4-3 to TRBJ1-2; D gene uncertain. Trimming took 0 bases from V and 1 from J, leaving 12 bases between them. The CDR3 contains 16 residues. The germline V gene encodes CDR1 LGHNA and CDR2 YSLEER. CDR3 sequence (DNA): TGCGCCAGCAGCCAAGATCTGTCCGCAAATAACTATGGCTACACCTTC. Its translation is CASSQDLSANNYGYTF.

This clonotype was seen repeatedly, ten times or more. CDR3 bases: TGTGCCAGCAGCTCTCGGGGGGCGCCGAACACTGAAGCTTTCTTT. Translation: CASSSRGAPNTEAFF. V is TRBV11-2 and J is TRBJ1-1; TRBD1 might be the D (6 bases). The ends were cut back, 4 bases at V and 1 base at J, with 13 bases in the middle. In germline, CDR1 is SGHAT, CDR2 FQNNGV. This CDR3 is built from 15 residues.

This sequence joins TRBV5-1 and TRBJ2-1; D gene unclear. Deletions cut 1 base from V and 2 bases from J, with 10 bases between. CDR3 length equals 15 residues. Germline CDR1 and CDR2: SGHRS and YFSETQ. This chain's CDR3 is CASSLMARTYNEQFF. CDR3 sequence (DNA): TGCGCCAGCAGCTTGATGGCCCGTACCTACAATGAGCAGTTCTTC.

At least ten counts were recorded for this clonotype. The genes are TRBV28 and TRBJ2-7, with 7 bases lining up with TRBD2. Unmatched junction bases numbered 16, after V lost 5 bases and J lost 0 bases. Germline V gives CDR1 MDHEN, CDR2 SYDVKM. This CDR3 has 18 residues. The CDR3 loop reads CASSPTRSWAGVSYEQYF. Written as DNA, the CDR3 is TGTGCCAGCAGTCCGACGCGGAGTTGGGCGGGAGTCTCCTACGAGCAGTACTTC.

The chain's CDR3 is CASSVGPETLLAGVEQFF. CDR3 DNA sequence: TGTGCCAGCAGCGTAGGCCCGGAGACGCTACTAGCGGGAGTTGAGCAGTTCTTC. This sequence joins TRBV9 and TRBJ2-1; 11 positions match TRBD2. V shed 0 bases, J shed 9 bases, and the junction held 14 bases outside the gene matches. The CDR3 is 18 amino acids. Germline-derived CDR1 and CDR2 are SGDLS and YYNGEE.

This chain connects TRBV14 to TRBJ2-1; 11 positions agree with TRBD2. The CDR3 has 16 amino acids. Germline V CDR1 and CDR2: SGHDN, FVKESK. J lost 4 bases, V lost 5 bases, and 7 bases had no gene match. CDR3 coding DNA: TGTGCCAGCAGCAACCGACTAGCGGGGTTTTACAATGAGCAGTTCTTC. As protein: CASSNRLAGFYNEQFF. The full variable domain, its missing parts supplied by reference TRBV14 and TRBJ2-1, is EAGVTQFPSHSVIEKGQTVTLRCDPISGHDNLYWYRRVMGKEIKFLLHFVKESKQDESGMPNNRFLAERTGGTYSTLKVQPAELEDSGVYFCASSNRLAGFYNEQFFGPGTRLTVL.

The V and J genes are TRBV9 and TRBJ2-1; 15 bases line up with TRBD2. There are 20 residues in the CDR3. In germline, CDR1 is SGDLS, CDR2 YYNGEE. The V segment lost 3 bases and the J segment 5 bases; nucleotides outside the gene matches: 15. The CDR3 region has the DNA TGTGCCAGCAGCGCGGACTCCGGGACTAGCGGGAGGTTAGGCGACAATGAGCAGTTCTTC. Amino acids: CASSADSGTSGRLGDNEQFF.

This clonotype turned up a few times. This chain uses TRBV4-3 with TRBJ2-1, with unresolved D. The germline CDR1 and CDR2 sequences are LGHNA and YSLEER. The CDR3 extends over 17 amino acids. Trimming took off 4 bases at V and 5 bases at J, with 21 bases between the two ends. The CDR3 bases are TGCGCCAGCAGCCCTCGGACGGCGAGTACGGTCAACAATGAGCAGTTCTTC. Amino acids: CASSPRTASTVNNEQFF.

This clonotype was seen a few times. This sequence joins TRBV18 and TRBJ2-3, with D perhaps matching TRBD2 (6 bases). The V end lost 2 bases, the J end lost 4 bases, and 16 bases lay between the germline ends. The CDR3 has 16 amino acids. Germline V gives CDR1 KGHSH, CDR2 LQKENI. CDR3 in amino acids: CASSPSLAKGPDTQYF. In DNA, the CDR3 is TGTGCCAGCTCACCAAGCCTAGCGAAGGGACCAGATACGCAGTATTTT.

V is TRBV7-2 and J is TRBJ2-3, with 10 bases lining up with TRBD2. Trimming took 3 bases from V and 0 from J; bases not matched to a gene: 6. Germline V gene data show CDR1 as SGHTA and CDR2 as FQGNSA. The CDR3 runs to 17 residues. The CDR3 here is CASSFSGGILSTDTQYF. CDR3 DNA sequence: TGTGCCAGCAGCTTTAGCGGGGGGATACTTAGCACAGATACGCAGTATTTT.

This rearrangement joins TRBV11-2 to TRBJ2-2, with D unclear. Germline V gene data show CDR1 as SGHAT and CDR2 as FQNNGV. The CDR3 runs to 13 residues. The V end was cut by 5 bases, the J end by 5 bases, with 9 bases between. CDR3 sequence: CASSLQRTGELFF. Written as DNA, the CDR3 is TGTGCCAGCAGCCTCCAACGGACCGGGGAGCTGTTTTTT.

A word on this clonotype: With a much larger clone just one base away, this may be a read error. This chain connects TRBV28 to TRBJ1-2, with D possibly TRBD1 on 5 matching bases. V was trimmed by 3 bases and J by 4 bases, leaving 9 bases between them. Germline V CDR1 and CDR2: MDHEN, SYDVKM. This CDR3 is 13 amino acids long. The CDR3 DNA sequence: TGTGCCAGCAGTTTCAGGGCAGGCTATGGCTACACCTTC. This codes for CASSFRAGYGYTF.

In this sample, this clonotype turned up many times. V gene TRBV2 combines with J gene TRBJ2-3; possible D gene TRBD2, 5 bases. The CDR3 consists of 14 residues. Trimming pared 6 bases from V and 2 bases from J, leaving 12 bases between. CDR1 SNHLY and CDR2 FYNNEI come from the germline V gene. CDR3 residues: CASSEGLLTDTQYF. The CDR3 DNA sequence: TGTGCCAGCAGCGAGGGTTTGCTCACAGATACGCAGTATTTT.

This sequence joins TRBV11-3 and TRBJ2-5; the match to TRBD2 covers 8 bases. Trimming cost V 6 bases and J 4 bases; bases outside gene matches: 10. The CDR3 runs 15 residues. The V gene's germline CDR1 is SGHNT and CDR2 YENEEA. CDR3 nucleotides: TGTGCCAGCAGTGCCGGGACTAGTGCTTTAGAGACCCAGTACTTC. Translation gives CASSAGTSALETQYF.

This clonotype was observed a handful of times. The V and J genes are TRBV20-1 and TRBJ2-5, with unresolved D. This CDR3 has 12 residues. Trimming took 3 bases from V and 2 from J, leaving 7 bases between them. Germline values: CDR1 DFQATT, CDR2 SNEGSKA (reference sequence). The CDR3 sequence is CSARVKQETQYF. For the CDR3, the DNA is TGCAGTGCTAGGGTGAAGCAAGAGACCCAGTACTTC.